This is a list of T cell receptor beta chains from one sample in a study of blood T cell repertoires in COVID-19. Measured with immunoSEQ multiplex PCR; TCRdb has only the in-frame clones, and not every one. The repertoire holds under 300,000 clones, 75% to 95% seen once, with about 1.9% in the top ten. The source material was PBMCs or T cells enriched from blood (not recorded which). Source of these receptors: a woman aged 18-30 years who had recovered from COVID-19. Each CDR3 is given without its conserved first and last residue. The order of the fields is J gene, CDR3 length, V gene, CDR3 protein.

>TRBJ2-3|16|TRBV19
ASSTSRTGGPMTDTQY
>TRBJ1-4|13|TRBV19
ASSIGGQLSEKLF
>TRBJ2-4|13|TRBV28
ATRAGAGVGHIQY
>TRBJ2-2|16|TRBV4-1
ASSQDPAGGLRTGELF
>TRBJ2-2|12|TRBV29-1
SVEGTANTGELF
>TRBJ2-7|12|TRBV18
ASSPTSGGYEQY
>TRBJ2-3|14|TRBV5-4
ASSRLAGASTDTQY
>TRBJ1-2|16|TRBV12-5
ASGLVLHHGGANYGYT
>TRBJ1-6|12|TRBV5-8
ASSPPNRGVPLH
>TRBJ1-1|12|TRBV10-1
ASSGDTPNTEAF